This paragraph covers one TCR beta chain sequence. This record comes from a study of control samples from healthy donors and cancer patients. Clones were sequenced by immunoSEQ multiplex PCR, and TCRdb holds only the in-frame ones, with some missing. Here the sample spans 150,000 or so clones, 90% to 95% being singletons. This sequence was found in a man aged 40-49 years in good health. The source material was blood.

The CDR3 DNA sequence: TGTGCCAGCAGCCAAGATCGGGGCCTGGGCGAGCAGTACTTC. Translating it yields CASSQDRGLGEQYF. This rearrangement joins TRBV3-1 (or the pseudogene TRBV3-2) to TRBJ2-7, with D possibly called TRBD1 or TRBD2 (5 bases each). The CDR3 has 14 amino acids. The V and J ends lost 0 bases and 6 bases respectively, with 12 bases between them. The germline CDR1 and CDR2 sequences are LGHDT and YNNKEL (reference sequence).